This TCR beta chain stems from a study of post-analysis software for immune sequencing data. Study-wide results and limits: Significantly lower normalized Chao1 diversity was found in patients with multiple sclerosis relative to controls. Elevated frequency relative to controls characterized four or five TRBV segments in patients, TRBV5-6, TRBV5-1 and TRBV20-1 among them.

As concerns this clonotype: Its cognate antigen is unknown.

Unique molecular identifiers were carried by the TCR beta cDNA libraries. MiXCR was run by TCRdb on the PCR reads, yielding one entry per CDR3 protein. Found here are almost 700,000 distinct CDR3 sequences, more than 50% of them singletons; the top ten hold over 9%. This CDR3 contains 14 residues. The V gene's germline CDR1 is SEHNR and CDR2 FQNEAQ (reference sequence). V is TRBV7-9 and J is TRBJ2-5; D is possibly TRBD2 (6 bases). The better agreement between TRBJ2-7 and the DNA end casts doubt on the J call. The receptor was derived from a girl aged 2 to 10 with multiple sclerosis. Specimen: blood. CDR3 protein: CASYQLAPRDEQYF. DNA for the CDR3: TGTGCCAGCTACCAACTAGCCCCCCGCGACGAGCAGTACTTC.